A selection of T cell receptor beta chains follows, all from one sample in a study of blood T cell repertoires in COVID-19. Data came from immunoSEQ multiplex PCR; TCRdb stores just in-frame clones and leaves some out. Seen here are about 210,000 clones, roughly 87% observed once, and the top ten hold about a tenth. The sample consisted of PBMCs or T cells enriched from blood (not recorded which). Source of these receptors: a man aged 18 to 29 with acute COVID-19. Both conserved end residues are part of each CDR3. D genes are given only for firm matches. The size of a clone is reported for some rows only, either as once, few or many, or as a class for expanded clones.

d_gene | abundance | j_gene | v_gene | CDR3nt | CDR3aa
TRBD1 | NA | TRBJ1-5 | TRBV28 | TGTGCCAGCAGTTCCGGACAGGGGATTAGTAAGGCCCAGCATTTT | CASSSGQGISKAQHF
NA | NA | TRBJ2-2 | TRBV13 | TGTGCCAGCAGCCCGGACTATAACACCGGGGAGCTGTTTTTT | CASSPDYNTGELFF
TRBD1 | NA | TRBJ1-4 | TRBV28 | TGTGCCAGCAGTTGGGGGACAGGGGAAAAACTGTTTTTT | CASSWGTGEKLFF
NA | NA | TRBJ2-5 | TRBV6-5 | TGTGCCAGCAGTTACGGAGCCCACGGGGAGACCCAGTACTTC | CASSYGAHGETQYF
NA | NA | TRBJ2-7 | TRBV4-3 | TGCGCCAGCAGCCAAGAGGCAGCGGCGTCCTACGAGCAGTACTTC | CASSQEAAASYEQYF
NA | NA | TRBJ1-6 | TRBV4-2 | TGTGCCAGCAACCCGGGGTATAATTCACCCCTCCACTTT | CASNPGYNSPLHF
NA | NA | TRBJ2-1 | TRBV11-3 | TGTGCCAGCAGCTTCAGCGCGGGTAGCTACAATGAGCAGTTCTTC | CASSFSAGSYNEQFF
NA | NA | TRBJ1-1 | TRBV27 | TGTGCCAGCAGTTTGGGGCCGTTAGGTTACACTGAAGCTTTCTTT | CASSLGPLGYTEAFF
NA | NA | TRBJ2-3 | TRBV28 | TGTGCCAGCAGTTCCCCCTCGTTAGCGAGCACAGATACGCAGTATTTT | CASSSPSLASTDTQYF
TRBD1 | NA | TRBJ2-1 | TRBV7-9 | TGTGCCAGCAGCAGCATCGGACAGGGGGCCCACAATGAGCAGTTCTTC | CASSSIGQGAHNEQFF
TRBD2 | once | TRBJ2-7 | TRBV3-1/TRBV3-2 | TGTGCCAGCAGCCGTGGCGGGAGGGACGAGCAGTACTTC | CASSRGGRDEQYF
NA | NA | TRBJ2-2 | TRBV18 | TGTGCCAGCTCGTCAAAGCCGACAGGTTCGGGCGACACCGGGGAGCTGTTTTTT | CASSSKPTGSGDTGELFF
TRBD1 | few | TRBJ1-2 | TRBV5-5 | TGTGCCAGCAGCCCAGATTCAGGGGGCTATGGCTACACCTTC | CASSPDSGGYGYTF
TRBD1 | NA | TRBJ1-5 | TRBV28 | TGTGCCAGCATTTCCCTTCAGGGGGCCGGTCAGCCCCAGCATTTT | CASISLQGAGQPQHF
NA | NA | TRBJ1-1 | TRBV7-3 | TGTGCCAGCAGCCCCGGGAGGGGGTCACTGGGAACTGAAGCTTTCTTT | CASSPGRGSLGTEAFF
NA | NA | TRBJ1-5 | TRBV2 | TGTGCCAGCAGAAGATTTAGGGAGGCCAATCAGCCCCAGCATTTT | CASRRFREANQPQHF
NA | NA | TRBJ2-7 | TRBV19 | TGTGCCAGTAGTTCGACGGGAAGCTCCTACGAGCAGTACTTC | CASSSTGSSYEQYF
NA | NA | TRBJ2-7 | TRBV7-2 | TGTGCCAGCAGCTTAGAGGCGGAGATGGGCTACGAGCAGTACTTC | CASSLEAEMGYEQYF
TRBD1 | few | TRBJ2-7 | TRBV19 | TGTGCCAGCGAAACTACGGACAGGGGGTACTTC | CASETTDRGYF
NA | once | TRBJ1-5 | TRBV10-3 | TGTGCCATCAGACAGGCCAGGAATCAGCCCCAGCATTTT | CAIRQARNQPQHF
TRBD2 | NA | TRBJ2-3 | TRBV4-3 | TGCGCCAGCAGCCAAGATGCCGCTAGCGGAACAGATACGCAGTATTTT | CASSQDAASGTDTQYF
NA | NA | TRBJ1-3 | TRBV12-3/TRBV12-4 | TGTGCCAGCAGTTCGGGAAACACCATATATTTT | CASSSGNTIYF
NA | NA | TRBJ2-7 | TRBV7-9 | TGTGCCAGCAGCTTAGCCGGGTCTTCCTACGAGCAGTACTTC | CASSLAGSSYEQYF
NA | NA | TRBJ2-1 | TRBV5-1 | TGCGCCAGCAGGATGACAGGGACTTTTAGTGAGCAGTTCTTC | CASRMTGTFSEQFF
NA | few | TRBJ2-2 | TRBV19 | TGTGCCAGTAGTACGACAGGTTTACAGGAGTCCGGGGAGCTGTTTTTT | CASSTTGLQESGELFF
NA | NA | TRBJ2-2 | TRBV28 | TGTGCCAGCAGCCTCCTGGCGGCCGGGGAGCTGTTTTTT | CASSLLAAGELFF
NA | NA | TRBJ2-2 | TRBV4-1 | TGCGCCAGCAGCCAAGCTTGGAACACCGGGGAGCTGTTTTTT | CASSQAWNTGELFF
NA | once | TRBJ1-2 | TRBV18 | TGTGCCAGCTCACCAGTACACAGGAAGGATTATGGCTACACCTTC | CASSPVHRKDYGYTF
NA | NA | TRBJ2-7 | TRBV12-3/TRBV12-4 | TGTGCCAGCAGTTTCGGGGAGCAGTACTTC | CASSFGEQYF
TRBD2 | once | TRBJ2-7 | TRBV10-3 | TGTGCCATCAGTTCACGCGGGCTAGCGGGATCCTACGAGCAGTACTTC | CAISSRGLAGSYEQYF
TRBD2 | NA | TRBJ2-7 | TRBV4-1 | TGCGCCAGCAGGCTCCAGCGGGGGACCTACGAGCAGTACTTC | CASRLQRGTYEQYF
TRBD1 | NA | TRBJ1-5 | TRBV27 | TGTGCCAGCAGTCCTTCCAGGGGGGCGACCAATCAGCCCCAGCATTTT | CASSPSRGATNQPQHF
TRBD1 | NA | TRBJ1-2 | TRBV4-1 | TGCGCCAGCAGCCACGAAGGGGGCTATAACTATGGCTACACCTTC | CASSHEGGYNYGYTF
TRBD1 | NA | TRBJ1-2 | TRBV2 | TGTGCCAGCAGATTAGGTCCGGGACAGGGTGTAAATGGCTACACCTTC | CASRLGPGQGVNGYTF
NA | NA | TRBJ2-7 | TRBV6-5 | TGTGCCAGCAGTTACTATCCTAGCAGCTACTACGAGCAGTACTTC | CASSYYPSSYYEQYF
NA | NA | TRBJ2-7 | TRBV11-2 | TGTGCCAGCAGCTTAGGACAGAACTACGAGCAGTACTTC | CASSLGQNYEQYF
TRBD2 | NA | TRBJ2-1 | TRBV11-3 | TGTGCCAGCAGCTTGCAGGGACTAGCGTTCAATGAGCAGTTCTTC | CASSLQGLAFNEQFF
TRBD1 | NA | TRBJ1-2 | TRBV28 | TGTGCCAGCAGCATGACAGGGTTGGACAACTATGGCTACACCTTC | CASSMTGLDNYGYTF
NA | NA | TRBJ2-5 | TRBV20-1 | TGCAGTGCGGTTCGGGAGACCCAGTACTTC | CSAVRETQYF
TRBD1 | NA | TRBJ2-7 | TRBV5-1 | TGCGCCAGCAGTGACAGGGGGTTCTCCTACGAGCAGTACTTC | CASSDRGFSYEQYF
NA | NA | TRBJ1-2 | TRBV7-2 | TGTGCCAGCAGCTTAGTCCAGGGAGGATATGGCTACACCTTC | CASSLVQGGYGYTF
TRBD1 | NA | TRBJ2-1 | TRBV28 | TGTGCCAGCAGACCTAACAGGGGTCAGTACAATGAGCAGTTCTTC | CASRPNRGQYNEQFF
TRBD1 | NA | TRBJ2-3 | TRBV3-1/TRBV3-2 | TGTGCCAGCAGCCAGGGACAGGAGTTGGGCACAGATACGCAGTATTTT | CASSQGQELGTDTQYF
NA | NA | TRBJ2-2 | TRBV11-3 | TGTGCCAGCAGCTTAAGGGGAACCGGGGAGCTGTTTTTT | CASSLRGTGELFF
TRBD2 | NA | TRBJ2-3 | TRBV7-9 | TGTGCCAGCAGCCTTAAGCGGGAGGGCCTAACAGATACGCAGTATTTT | CASSLKREGLTDTQYF
NA | NA | TRBJ1-5 | TRBV28 | TGTGCCAGCAGTCCCCGGGAGGTTTATAGCAATCAGCCCCAGCATTTT | CASSPREVYSNQPQHF
NA | NA | TRBJ2-3 | TRBV20-1 | TGCAGTGCTAGTGTTACAGGGTCGGCTGCAGATACGCAGTATTTT | CSASVTGSAADTQYF
NA | NA | TRBJ1-1 | TRBV6-1 | TGTGCCAGCAGTGAAGCGCTTCTGGGCGGGGGCACTGAAGCTTTCTTT | CASSEALLGGGTEAFF
NA | once | TRBJ2-7 | TRBV19 | TGTGCCAGTAGTCTCCAGGAGGGAGCTGGATACGAGCAGTACTTC | CASSLQEGAGYEQYF
NA | NA | TRBJ1-2 | TRBV27 | TGTGCCAGCAGTTTCCAGGGTATGGGTGGCTACACCTTC | CASSFQGMGGYTF
TRBD1 | NA | TRBJ1-1 | TRBV4-1 | TGCGCCAGCCGTTATACAGGGGGTCGGACTGAAGCTTTCTTT | CASRYTGGRTEAFF
NA | once | TRBJ2-2 | TRBV10-3 | TGTGCCATCAAAGGGGCCCAGGTGGGCGGGAAGAACACCGGGGAGCTGTTTTTT | CAIKGAQVGGKNTGELFF
TRBD2 | NA | TRBJ2-7 | TRBV6-1 | TGTGCCAGCAGCTGGGAGGGTTCCTACGAGCAGTACTTC | CASSWEGSYEQYF